One and the same sample provided the 11 T cell receptor beta chains below, sequenced in a study of T-cell memory formation after mild COVID-19. Using its own MiXCR run on the 5' RACE reads, TCRdb lists one record per CDR3 protein. The repertoire includes under 250,000 distinct CDR3 sequences, roughly 14% of them detected once, and around 2% sits in the top ten. Sequenced material: PBMCs or a T cell subset sorted from them (not recorded which). These receptors originate from an adult woman who had mild COVID-19 (a few samples of this study predate the infection). Cell type and time point are not known.

This clonotype has a count of ten or more. V is TRBV12-3 or TRBV12-4 and J is TRBJ1-1; 7 bases agree with TRBD1. This CDR3 has 14 amino acids. The V gene end was trimmed by 6 bases and the J gene end by 0 bases; junction bases not matched to a gene: 4. The CDR3 DNA reads TGTGCCAGCAGCCAACAGGGGTTGAACACTGAAGCTTTCTTT. Translated, it gives CASSQQGLNTEAFF.

The rearrangement joins TRBV5-1 to TRBJ2-5, with D possibly being TRBD1 or TRBD2 (6 bases each). V was cut by 6 bases and J by 0 bases, with 15 bases left in between. Germline CDR1 reads SGHRS; CDR2 reads YFSETQ. The CDR3 is made up of 15 amino acids. In nucleotides, the CDR3 is TGCGCCAGCACCTCGTGGAGGGGGGACCAAGAGACCCAGTACTTC. It translates to CASTSWRGDQETQYF.

This clonotype was seen only a few times. The chain combines TRBV19 with TRBJ2-1; TRBD1 might be the D (6 bases). The CDR3 is made up of 15 amino acids. V lost 6 bases, J lost 0 bases, and 12 bases lay in between. Germline values: CDR1 LNHDA, CDR2 SQIVND (reference sequence). The CDR3 is CASSWTVDSYNEQFF. The CDR3 region has the DNA TGTGCCAGTAGCTGGACAGTCGACTCCTACAATGAGCAGTTCTTC.

This chain links TRBV18 with TRBJ1-1; TRBD1 matches at 12 bases. J was trimmed by 6 bases and V by 8 bases; bases with no gene match: 4. Germline CDR1 reads KGHSH; CDR2 reads LQKENI. The CDR3 spans 13 residues. The CDR3 coding sequence is TGTGCCAGCCGCGGGACAGGGGGCTCTGAAGCTTTCTTT. Translation gives CASRGTGGSEAFF.

This chain joins TRBV9 and TRBJ2-7, with TRBD1 matching over 9 bases. The CDR3 covers 15 residues. Germline V lookup: CDR1 SGDLS, CDR2 YYNGEE. V gave up 0 bases and J gave up 4 bases; unmatched junction bases: 5. Written as DNA, the CDR3 is TGTGCCAGCAGCGTAGGAACAGGGGGCGAATACGAGCAGTACTTC. Translated, it gives CASSVGTGGEYEQYF.

The genes are TRBV5-6 and TRBJ2-3, with 10 nucleotides matching TRBD2. Germline CDR1 and CDR2: SGHDT and YYEEEE. V lost 2 bases and J lost 6; bases outside the gene matches: 12. This CDR3 region has 17 residues. The CDR3 nucleotides are TGTGCCAGCAGCTTTGGGCTAGCGGGGGCCCCCAGGGATACGCAGTATTTT. Its protein product is CASSFGLAGAPRDTQYF.

The V call is TRBV24-1, the J call TRBJ2-1, with TRBD1 identical over 11 bases. The germline V gene encodes CDR1 KGHDR and CDR2 SFDVKD. There are 16 residues in the CDR3. Losses at the gene ends were 4 bases for V and 5 bases for J; bases not matched to a gene: 6. The CDR3 sequence: CATSDRGQGVDNEQFF. The CDR3 DNA follows: TGTGCCACCAGTGACCGGGGACAGGGGGTCGACAATGAGCAGTTCTTC.

The rearrangement links TRBV28 to TRBJ2-3, with 7 bases matching TRBD2. There are 15 residues in the CDR3. After removal of 6 bases from V and 1 base from J, the junction contained 7 bases not matched to a gene. Per the germline V gene, CDR1 is MDHEN and CDR2 is SYDVKM. The CDR3 spells CASSSGGGGTDTQYF. CDR3 DNA sequence: TGTGCCAGCAGCTCGGGGGGAGGCGGCACAGATACGCAGTATTTT.

The chain links TRBV12-3 or TRBV12-4 to TRBJ1-5, with 8 bases matching TRBD1. This CDR3 is built from 15 residues. V dropped 6 bases and J dropped 3; count of bases not matched to a gene: 7. The DNA of the CDR3 is TGTGCCAGCAGCACGGGACAGGACCTCAATCAGCCCCAGCATTTT. The encoded protein is CASSTGQDLNQPQHF.

The CDR3 protein is CSARVRGFLGNEQFF. The CDR3, as DNA: TGCAGTGCTAGAGTTAGAGGTTTTCTGGGCAATGAGCAGTTCTTC. This chain uses TRBV20-1 with TRBJ2-1; D is uncertain. Trimming removed 1 base from V and 6 bases from J, with 16 bases in between. The CDR3 extends over 15 amino acids. Germline V gene lookup returns CDR1 DFQATT and CDR2 SNEGSKA (reference sequence).

The chain is built from TRBV27 and TRBJ2-7; D may be TRBD1 (6 bases). The CDR3 extends over 13 amino acids. The germline V gene has CDR1 MNHEY and CDR2 SMNVEV (reference sequence). V was trimmed by 6 bases and J by 7 bases, leaving 16 bases between them. The CDR3 sequence: CASREGQSLEQYF. The DNA for the CDR3 is TGTGCCAGCAGAGAAGGACAGTCTTTGGAGCAGTACTTC.